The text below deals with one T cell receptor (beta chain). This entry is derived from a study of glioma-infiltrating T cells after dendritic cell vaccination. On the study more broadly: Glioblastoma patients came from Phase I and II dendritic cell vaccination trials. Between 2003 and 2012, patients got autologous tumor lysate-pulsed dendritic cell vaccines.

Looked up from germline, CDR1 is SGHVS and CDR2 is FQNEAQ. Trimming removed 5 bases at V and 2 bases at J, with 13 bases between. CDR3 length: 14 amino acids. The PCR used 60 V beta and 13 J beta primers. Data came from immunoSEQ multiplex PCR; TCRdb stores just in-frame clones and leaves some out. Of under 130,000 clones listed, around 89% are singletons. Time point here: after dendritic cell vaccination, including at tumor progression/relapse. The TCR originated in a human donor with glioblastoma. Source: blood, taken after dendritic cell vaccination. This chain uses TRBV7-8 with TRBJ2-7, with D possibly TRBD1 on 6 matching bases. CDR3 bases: TGTGCCAGCAGCCACAGGGACCTTGCCTACGAGCAGTACTTC. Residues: CASSHRDLAYEQYF.